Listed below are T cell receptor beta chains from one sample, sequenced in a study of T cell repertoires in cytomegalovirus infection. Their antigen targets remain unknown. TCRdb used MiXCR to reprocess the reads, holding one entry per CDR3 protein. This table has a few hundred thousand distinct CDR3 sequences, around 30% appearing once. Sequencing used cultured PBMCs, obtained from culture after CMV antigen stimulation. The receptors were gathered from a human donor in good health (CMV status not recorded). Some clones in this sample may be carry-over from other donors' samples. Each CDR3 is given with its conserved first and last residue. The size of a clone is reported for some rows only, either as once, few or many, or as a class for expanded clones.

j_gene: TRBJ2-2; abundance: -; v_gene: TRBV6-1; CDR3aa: CASADRHRGELFF
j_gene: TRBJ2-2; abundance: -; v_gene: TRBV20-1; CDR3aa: CSAARGLGELFF
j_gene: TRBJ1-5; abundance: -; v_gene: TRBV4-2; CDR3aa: CASSRETESNQPQHF
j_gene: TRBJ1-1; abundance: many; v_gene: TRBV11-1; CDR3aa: CASSWNPGTTNTEAFF
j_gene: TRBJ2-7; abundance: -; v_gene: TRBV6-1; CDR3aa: CASSDRGQGDEQYF
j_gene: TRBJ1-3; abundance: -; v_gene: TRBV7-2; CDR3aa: CASSTQGGNTIYF
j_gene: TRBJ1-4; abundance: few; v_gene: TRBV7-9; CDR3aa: CASSHSGTGNEKLFF
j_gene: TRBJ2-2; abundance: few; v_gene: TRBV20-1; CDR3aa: CSARREIGTNTGELFF
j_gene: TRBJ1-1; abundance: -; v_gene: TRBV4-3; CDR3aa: CASRGQGVGEAFF
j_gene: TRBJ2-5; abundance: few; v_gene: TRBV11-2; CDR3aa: CASSRGSGVSQETQYF
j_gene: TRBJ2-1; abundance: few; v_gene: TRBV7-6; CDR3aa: CASSGARGQGGENSYNEQFF
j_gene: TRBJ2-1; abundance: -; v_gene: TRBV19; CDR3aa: CASSLSGSPGHNEQFF
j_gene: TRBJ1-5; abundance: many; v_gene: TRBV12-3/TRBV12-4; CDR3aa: CASSLRGTPGQPQHF
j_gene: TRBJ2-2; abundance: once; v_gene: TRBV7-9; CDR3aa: CASSDFGPPRKNTGELFF
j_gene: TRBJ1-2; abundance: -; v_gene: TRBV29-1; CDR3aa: CSVDKGLDYGYTF
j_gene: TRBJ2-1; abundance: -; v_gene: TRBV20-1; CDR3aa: CSARPTSGSVFF
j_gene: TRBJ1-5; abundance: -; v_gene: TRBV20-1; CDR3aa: CSVGTGGVDQPQHF
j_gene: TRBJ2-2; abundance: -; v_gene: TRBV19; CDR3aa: CARDPGLTNTGELFF
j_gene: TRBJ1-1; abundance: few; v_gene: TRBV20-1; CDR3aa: CSAVHGNTEAFF
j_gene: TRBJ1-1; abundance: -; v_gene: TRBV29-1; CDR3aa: CSVAGQANTEAFF
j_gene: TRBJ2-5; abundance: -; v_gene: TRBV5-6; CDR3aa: CASSFPGTVQETQYF
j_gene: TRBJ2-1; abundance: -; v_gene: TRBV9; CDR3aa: CASRRQSGDNEQFF
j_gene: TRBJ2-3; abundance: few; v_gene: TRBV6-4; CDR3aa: CASSGGLATDTQYF
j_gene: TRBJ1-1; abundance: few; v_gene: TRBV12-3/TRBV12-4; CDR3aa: CASSLSQGYTEAFF
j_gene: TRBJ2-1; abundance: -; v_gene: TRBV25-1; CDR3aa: CASSESHRGNEQFF
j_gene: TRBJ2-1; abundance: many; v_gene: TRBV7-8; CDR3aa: CASSLPGYPYNEQFF
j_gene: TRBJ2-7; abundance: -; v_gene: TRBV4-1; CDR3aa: CASSQYTRQWTGTSFSPYEQYF
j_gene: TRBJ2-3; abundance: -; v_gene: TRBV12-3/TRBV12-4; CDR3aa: CASSTNRGRGTDTQYF
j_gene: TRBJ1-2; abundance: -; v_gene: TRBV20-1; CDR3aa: CSAPPPENYGYTF
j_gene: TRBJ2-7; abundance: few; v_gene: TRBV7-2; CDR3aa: CASSEFGLAVEQYF
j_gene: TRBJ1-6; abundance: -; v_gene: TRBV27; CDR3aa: CASRDIRSPLHF
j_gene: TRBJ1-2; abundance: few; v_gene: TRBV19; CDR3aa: CASSPRNYGYTF
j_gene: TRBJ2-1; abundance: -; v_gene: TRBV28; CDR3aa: CASTPGSGYNEQFF
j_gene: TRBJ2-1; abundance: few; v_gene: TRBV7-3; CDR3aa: CASSLSRGRGDNEQFF
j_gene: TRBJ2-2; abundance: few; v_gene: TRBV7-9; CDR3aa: CASRGWREAQNTGELFF
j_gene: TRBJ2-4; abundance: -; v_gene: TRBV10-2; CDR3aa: CASRYPGLAGGWGAKNIQYF
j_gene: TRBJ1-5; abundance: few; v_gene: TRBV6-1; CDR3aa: CASSVVRGHQPQHF
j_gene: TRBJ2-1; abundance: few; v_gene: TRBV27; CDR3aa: CASSPKVLAYNEQFF
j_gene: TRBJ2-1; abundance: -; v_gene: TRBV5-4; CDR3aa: CASSYEGRTYNEQFF
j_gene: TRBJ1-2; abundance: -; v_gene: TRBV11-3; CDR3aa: CASRQTGTGLNYGYTF
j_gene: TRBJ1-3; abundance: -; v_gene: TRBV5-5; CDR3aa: CASSYWRSDSSGNTIYF
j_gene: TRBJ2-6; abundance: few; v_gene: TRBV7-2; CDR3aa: CASSFGRALSGANVLTF
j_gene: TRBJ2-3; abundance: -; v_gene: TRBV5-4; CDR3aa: CASSLEGNVDTQYF
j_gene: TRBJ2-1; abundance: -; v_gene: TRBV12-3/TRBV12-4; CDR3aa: CASSLKEGYNEQFF
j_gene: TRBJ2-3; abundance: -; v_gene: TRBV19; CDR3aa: CASKLAGVVDTQYF
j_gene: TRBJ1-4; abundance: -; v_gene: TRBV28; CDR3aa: CASSRAGVATNEKLFF
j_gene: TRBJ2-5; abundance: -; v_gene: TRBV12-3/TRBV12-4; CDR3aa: CASSFYQQGVETQYF
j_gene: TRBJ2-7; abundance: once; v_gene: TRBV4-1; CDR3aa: CASSQDGGASYEQYF
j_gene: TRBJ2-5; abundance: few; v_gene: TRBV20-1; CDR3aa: CSARGAGTTQYF
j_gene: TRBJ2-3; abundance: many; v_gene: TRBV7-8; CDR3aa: CASSFSSFDTQYF
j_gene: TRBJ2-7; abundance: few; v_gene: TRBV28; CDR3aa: CASSRGAYEQYF
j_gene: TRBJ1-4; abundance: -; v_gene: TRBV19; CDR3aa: CASSGANEKLFF
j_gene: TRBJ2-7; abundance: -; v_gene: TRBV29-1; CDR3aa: CSGATGTGVYEQYF
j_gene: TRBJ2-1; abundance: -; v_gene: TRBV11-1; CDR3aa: CASSLGFRGRILEQFF
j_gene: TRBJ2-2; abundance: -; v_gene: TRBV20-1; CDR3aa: CSARENTGVLFF
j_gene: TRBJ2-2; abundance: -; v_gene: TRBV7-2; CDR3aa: CASSLGAGFTGELFF
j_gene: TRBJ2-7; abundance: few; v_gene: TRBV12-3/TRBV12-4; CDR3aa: CASSPTGTGGLEQYF